This TCR beta chain was captured in a study of beta chain features in type 1 diabetes. Study background: Examination spanned about 110 million sorted cells from all samples.

Notes on the study in general: The study found moderately but significantly shorter TCRB CDR3s in all four CD4+ subsets of Type 1 diabetes patients. More deletions and fewer insertions at VDJ junctions were seen in type 1 diabetes patients.

Reverse transcription of all isolated RNA meant that expressed TCRB transcripts were sequenced. Using immunoSEQ multiplex PCR, the repertoire was profiled, and TCRdb retains in-frame clones only, with some absent. The data contain 600,000 or so clones, more than 13% of them singletons. Staining for CD45RO/CCR7/CD25/CD127/CD95/CD27 allowed sorting of CD4+ naive, central memory, regulatory and stem cell-like memory cells. Germline V gene data show CDR1 as SGDLS and CDR2 as YYNGEE. The V gene lost 3 bases and the J gene lost 4 bases, with 7 bases spanning the gap. The CDR3 spans 12 residues. Details on this clone: Antigen: not known.

What was sequenced was naive CD4+ T cells from blood. This rearrangement joins TRBV9 to TRBJ1-2; unclear D gene. The receptor was derived from a man aged 18-30 years with type 1 diabetes. Here the CDR3 DNA reads TGTGCCAGCAGCGCCGGGCGCTATGGCTACACCTTC. Translating gives CASSAGRYGYTF.